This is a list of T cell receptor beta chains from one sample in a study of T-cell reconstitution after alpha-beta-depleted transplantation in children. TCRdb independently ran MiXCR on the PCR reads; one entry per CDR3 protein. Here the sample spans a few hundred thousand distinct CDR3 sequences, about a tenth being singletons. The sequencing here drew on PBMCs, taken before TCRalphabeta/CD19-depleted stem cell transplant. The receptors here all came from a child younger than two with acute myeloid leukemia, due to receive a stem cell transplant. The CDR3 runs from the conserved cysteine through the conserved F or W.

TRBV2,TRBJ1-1,CASKEGAVNTEAFF
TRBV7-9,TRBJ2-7,CASSLGNAEQYF
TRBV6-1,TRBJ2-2,CASRAGNTGELFF
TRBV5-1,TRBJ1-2,CASSLEKGGYTF
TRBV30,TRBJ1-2,CAWSSEVGQIRGYTF
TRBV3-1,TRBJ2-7,CASSRGAPPTRYEQYF
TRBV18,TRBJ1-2,CASSPPGGSYTF
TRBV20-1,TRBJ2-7,CSARAGSDEQYF
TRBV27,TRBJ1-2,CASRTGASGYTF
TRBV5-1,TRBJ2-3,CASSLNRDSKTDTQYF
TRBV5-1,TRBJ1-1,CASSLLRRTEAFF
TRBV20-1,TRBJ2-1,CSARVLAGTYNEQFF
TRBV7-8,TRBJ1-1,CATRATADTEAFF
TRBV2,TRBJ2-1,CASSGTVEMFF
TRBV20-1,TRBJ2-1,CSARDHSRPNNEQFF
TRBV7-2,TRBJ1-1,CASSLALSYSTEAFF
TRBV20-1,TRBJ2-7,CSANTGQFSYEQYF
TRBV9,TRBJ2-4,CASSVNGGKNIQYF
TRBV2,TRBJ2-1,CASSERSGRGEQFF
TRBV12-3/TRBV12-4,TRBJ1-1,CASSTSSVFTEAFF
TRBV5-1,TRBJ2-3,CASSPVAGGTDTQYF
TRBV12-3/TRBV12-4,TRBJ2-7,CASRLGLATYEQYF
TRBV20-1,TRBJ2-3,CSAYTSETQYF
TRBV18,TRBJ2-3,CASSSLDRGLGDTQYF
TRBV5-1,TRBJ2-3,CASSYSASTDTQYF
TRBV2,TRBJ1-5,CASSTREGNQPQHF